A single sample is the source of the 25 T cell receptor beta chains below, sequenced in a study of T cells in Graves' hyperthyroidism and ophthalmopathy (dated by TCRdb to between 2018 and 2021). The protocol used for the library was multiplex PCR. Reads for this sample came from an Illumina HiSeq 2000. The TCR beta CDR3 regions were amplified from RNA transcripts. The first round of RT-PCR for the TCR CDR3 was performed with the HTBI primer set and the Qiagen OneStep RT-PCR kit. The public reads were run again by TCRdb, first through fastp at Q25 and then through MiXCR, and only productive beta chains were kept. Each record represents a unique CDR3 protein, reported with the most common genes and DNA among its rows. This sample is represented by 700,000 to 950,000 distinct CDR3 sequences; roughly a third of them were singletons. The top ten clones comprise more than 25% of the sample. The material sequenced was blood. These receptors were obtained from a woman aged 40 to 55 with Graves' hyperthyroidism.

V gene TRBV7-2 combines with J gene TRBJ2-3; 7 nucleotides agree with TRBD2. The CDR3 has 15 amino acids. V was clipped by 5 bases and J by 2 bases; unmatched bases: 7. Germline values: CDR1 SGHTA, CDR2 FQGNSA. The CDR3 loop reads CASSNQGGSTDTQYF. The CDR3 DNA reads TGTGCCAGCAGCAATCAGGGAGGGTCCACAGATACGCAGTATTTT.

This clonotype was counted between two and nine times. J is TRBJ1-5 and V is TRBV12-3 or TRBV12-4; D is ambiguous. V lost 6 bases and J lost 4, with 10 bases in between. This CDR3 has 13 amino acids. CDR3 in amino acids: CASSIRLNQPQHF. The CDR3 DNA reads TGTGCCAGCAGCATACGGTTGAATCAGCCCCAGCATTTT.

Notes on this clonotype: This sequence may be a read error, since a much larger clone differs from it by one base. DNA for the CDR3: TGTGCCGGTAGATTTTGGGACTTTGAAACTGAAGCTTTCTTT. It yields the protein CAGRFWDFETEAFF. The rearrangement uses TRBV19 and TRBJ1-1; D is possibly TRBD1 (5 bases). The CDR3 runs 14 residues. In germline, CDR1 is LNHDA, CDR2 SQIVND (reference sequence).

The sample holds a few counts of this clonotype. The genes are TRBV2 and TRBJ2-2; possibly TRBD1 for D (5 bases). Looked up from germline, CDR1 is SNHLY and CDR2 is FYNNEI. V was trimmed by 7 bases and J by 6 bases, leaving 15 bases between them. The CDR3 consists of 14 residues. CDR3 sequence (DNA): TGTGCCAGCACGCCGGGCAGGGCCGCCGGGGAGCTGTTTTTT. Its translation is CASTPGRAAGELFF.

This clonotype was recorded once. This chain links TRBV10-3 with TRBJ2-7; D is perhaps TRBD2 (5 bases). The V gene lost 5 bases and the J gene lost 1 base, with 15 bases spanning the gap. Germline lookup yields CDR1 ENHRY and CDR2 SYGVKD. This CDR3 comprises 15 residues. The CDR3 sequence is CAISYRPSFSYEQYF. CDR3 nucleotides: TGTGCCATCAGTTACCGCCCTAGCTTTTCCTACGAGCAGTACTTC.

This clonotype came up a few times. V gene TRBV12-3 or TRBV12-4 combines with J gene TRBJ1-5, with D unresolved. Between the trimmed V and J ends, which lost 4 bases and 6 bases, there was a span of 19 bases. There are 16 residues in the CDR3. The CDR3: CASSYSNRVPSQPQHF. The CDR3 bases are TGTGCCAGCAGTTACTCGAATAGGGTACCCAGTCAGCCCCAGCATTTT.

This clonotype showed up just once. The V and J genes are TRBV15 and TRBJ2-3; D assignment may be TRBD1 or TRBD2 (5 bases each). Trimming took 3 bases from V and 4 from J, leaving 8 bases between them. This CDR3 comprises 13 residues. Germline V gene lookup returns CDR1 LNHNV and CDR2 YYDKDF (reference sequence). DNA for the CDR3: TGTGCCACCAGCAGGGGACGGGCAGATACGCAGTATTTT. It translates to CATSRGRADTQYF.

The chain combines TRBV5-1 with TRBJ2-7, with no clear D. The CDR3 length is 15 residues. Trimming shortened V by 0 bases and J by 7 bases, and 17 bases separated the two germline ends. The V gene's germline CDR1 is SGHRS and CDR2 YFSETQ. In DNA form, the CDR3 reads TGCGCCAGCAGCTTGGCGGCGAGAGCTTTTGAGGAGCAGTACTTC. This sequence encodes CASSLAARAFEEQYF.

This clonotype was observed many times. CDR3 residues: CASSDPGQGPQHF. CDR3 DNA sequence: TGTGCCAGCAGCGATCCGGGACAGGGACCCCAGCATTTT. The chain is built from TRBV6-5 and TRBJ1-5; the match to TRBD1 covers 9 bases. The CDR3 sequence is 13 residues long. The V and J ends lost 6 bases and 10 bases, in that order; junction bases with no gene match: 7. The germline gives CDR1 MNHEY, CDR2 SVGAGI.

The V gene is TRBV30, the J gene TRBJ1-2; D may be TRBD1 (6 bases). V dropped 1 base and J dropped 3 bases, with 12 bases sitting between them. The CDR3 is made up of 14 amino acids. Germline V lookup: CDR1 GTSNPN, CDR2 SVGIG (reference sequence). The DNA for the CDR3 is TGTGCCTGGAGTGCCAGGGGCAGATACTATGGCTACACCTTC. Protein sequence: CAWSARGRYYGYTF.

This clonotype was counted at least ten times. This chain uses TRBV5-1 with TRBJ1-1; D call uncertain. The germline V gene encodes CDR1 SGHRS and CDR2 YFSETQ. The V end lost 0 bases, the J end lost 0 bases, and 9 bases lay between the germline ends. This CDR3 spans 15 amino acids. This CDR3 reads CASSLDVGLNTEAFF. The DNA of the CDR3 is TGCGCCAGCAGCTTGGACGTAGGCCTGAACACTGAAGCTTTCTTT.

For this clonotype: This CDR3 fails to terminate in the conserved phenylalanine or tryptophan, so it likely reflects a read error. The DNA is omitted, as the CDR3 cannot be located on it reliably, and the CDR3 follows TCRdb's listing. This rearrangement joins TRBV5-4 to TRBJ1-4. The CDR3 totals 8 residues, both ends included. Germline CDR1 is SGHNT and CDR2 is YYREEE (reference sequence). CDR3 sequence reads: CASSLVVR.

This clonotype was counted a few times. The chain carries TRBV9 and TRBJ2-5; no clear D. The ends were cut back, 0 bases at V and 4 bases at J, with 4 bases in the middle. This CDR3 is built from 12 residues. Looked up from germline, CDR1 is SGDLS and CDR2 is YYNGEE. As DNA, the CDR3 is TGTGCCAGCAGCGTAGGTTCAGAGACCCAGTACTTC. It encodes CASSVGSETQYF.

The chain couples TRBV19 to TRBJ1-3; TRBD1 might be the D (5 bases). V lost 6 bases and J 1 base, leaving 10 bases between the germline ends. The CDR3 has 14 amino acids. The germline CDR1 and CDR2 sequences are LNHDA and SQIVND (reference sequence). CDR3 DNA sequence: TGTGCCAGTAGCGCCGGACATTCTGGAAACACCATATATTTT. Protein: CASSAGHSGNTIYF.

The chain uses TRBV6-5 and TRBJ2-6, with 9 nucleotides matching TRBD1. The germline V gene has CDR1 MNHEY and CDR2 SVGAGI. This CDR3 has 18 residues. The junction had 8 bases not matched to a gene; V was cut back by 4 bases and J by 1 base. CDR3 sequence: CASSSVDRGVSGANVLTF. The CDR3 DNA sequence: TGTGCCAGCAGTTCTGTGGACAGGGGAGTATCTGGGGCCAACGTCCTGACTTTC.

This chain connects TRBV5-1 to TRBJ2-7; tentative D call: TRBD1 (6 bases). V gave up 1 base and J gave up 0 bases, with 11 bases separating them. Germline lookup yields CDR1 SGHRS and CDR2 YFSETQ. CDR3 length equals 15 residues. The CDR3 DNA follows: TGCGCCAGCAGCTTGTGGGACACAAGCTCCTACGAGCAGTACTTC. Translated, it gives CASSLWDTSSYEQYF.

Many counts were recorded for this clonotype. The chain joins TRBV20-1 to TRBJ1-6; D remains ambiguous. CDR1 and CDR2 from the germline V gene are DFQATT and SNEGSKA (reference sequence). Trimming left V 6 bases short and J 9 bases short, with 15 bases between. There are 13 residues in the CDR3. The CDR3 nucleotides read TGCAGTGCCCGGGCCCCAAGGAGTTCACCCCTCCACTTT. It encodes CSARAPRSSPLHF.

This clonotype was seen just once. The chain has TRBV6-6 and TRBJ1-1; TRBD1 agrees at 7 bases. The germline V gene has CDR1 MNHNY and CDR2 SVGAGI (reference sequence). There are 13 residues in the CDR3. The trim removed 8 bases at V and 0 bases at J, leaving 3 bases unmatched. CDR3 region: CASQTGMNTEAFF. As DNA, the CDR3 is TGTGCCAGCCAGACAGGGATGAACACTGAAGCTTTCTTT.

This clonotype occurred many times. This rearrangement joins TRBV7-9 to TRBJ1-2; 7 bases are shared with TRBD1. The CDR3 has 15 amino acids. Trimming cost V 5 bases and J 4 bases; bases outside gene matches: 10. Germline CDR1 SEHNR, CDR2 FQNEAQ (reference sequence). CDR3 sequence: CASSQTQGEVYGYTF. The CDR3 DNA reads TGTGCCAGCAGCCAAACGCAGGGGGAAGTCTATGGCTACACCTTC. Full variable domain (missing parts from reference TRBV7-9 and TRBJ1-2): DTGVSQNPRHKITKRGQNVTFRCDPISEHNRLYWYRQTLGQGPEFLTYFQNEAQLEKSRLLSDRFSAERPKGSFSTLEIQRTEQGDSAMYLCASSQTQGEVYGYTFGSGTRLTVV.

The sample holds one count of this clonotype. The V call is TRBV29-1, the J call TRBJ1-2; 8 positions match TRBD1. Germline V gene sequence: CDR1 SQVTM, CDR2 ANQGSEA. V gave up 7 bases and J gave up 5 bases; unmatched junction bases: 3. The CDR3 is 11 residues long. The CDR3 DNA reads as TGCAGCGGACAGGGGCTATATGGCTACACCTTC. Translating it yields CSGQGLYGYTF.

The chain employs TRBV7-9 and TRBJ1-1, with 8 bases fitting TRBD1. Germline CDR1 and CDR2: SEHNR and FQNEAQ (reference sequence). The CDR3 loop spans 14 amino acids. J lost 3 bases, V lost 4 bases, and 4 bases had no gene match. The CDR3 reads CASSYGQGYTEAFF. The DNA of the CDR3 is TGTGCCAGCAGCTACGGACAGGGTTACACTGAAGCTTTCTTT.

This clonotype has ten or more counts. CDR3 protein: CASSLLWTGGIPPLHF. The CDR3 bases are TGTGCCAGCAGCTTACTCTGGACAGGGGGGATACCACCCCTCCACTTT. The chain recombines TRBV7-2 with TRBJ1-6, with 10 bases lining up with TRBD1. The CDR3 has 16 amino acids. The germline V gene has CDR1 SGHTA and CDR2 FQGNSA. V gave up 2 bases and J gave up 11 bases; unmatched junction bases: 9.

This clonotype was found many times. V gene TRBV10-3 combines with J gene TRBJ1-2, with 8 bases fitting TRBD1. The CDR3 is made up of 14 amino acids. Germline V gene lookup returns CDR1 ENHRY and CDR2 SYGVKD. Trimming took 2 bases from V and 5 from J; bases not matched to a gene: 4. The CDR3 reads CAISEPWTGYGYTF. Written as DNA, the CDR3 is TGTGCCATCAGTGAGCCTTGGACAGGGTATGGCTACACCTTC.

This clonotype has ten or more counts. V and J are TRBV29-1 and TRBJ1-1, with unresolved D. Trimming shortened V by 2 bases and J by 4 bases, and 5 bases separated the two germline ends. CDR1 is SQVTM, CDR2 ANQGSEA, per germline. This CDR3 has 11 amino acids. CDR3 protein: CSVELLTEAFF. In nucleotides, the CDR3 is TGCAGCGTTGAACTGCTCACTGAAGCTTTCTTT. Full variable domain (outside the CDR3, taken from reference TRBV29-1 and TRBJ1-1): SAVISQKPSRDICQRGTSLTIQCQVDSQVTMMFWYRQQPGQSLTLIATANQGSEATYESGFVIDKFPISRPNLTFSTLTVSNMSPEDSSIYLCSVELLTEAFFGQGTRLTVV.

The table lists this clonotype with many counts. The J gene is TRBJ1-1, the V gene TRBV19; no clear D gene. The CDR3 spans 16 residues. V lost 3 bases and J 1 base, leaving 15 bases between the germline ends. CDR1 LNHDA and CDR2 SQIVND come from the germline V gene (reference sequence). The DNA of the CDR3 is TGTGCCAGTAGTATCGCCGGTCGAATCAAGAACACTGAAGCTTTCTTT. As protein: CASSIAGRIKNTEAFF.